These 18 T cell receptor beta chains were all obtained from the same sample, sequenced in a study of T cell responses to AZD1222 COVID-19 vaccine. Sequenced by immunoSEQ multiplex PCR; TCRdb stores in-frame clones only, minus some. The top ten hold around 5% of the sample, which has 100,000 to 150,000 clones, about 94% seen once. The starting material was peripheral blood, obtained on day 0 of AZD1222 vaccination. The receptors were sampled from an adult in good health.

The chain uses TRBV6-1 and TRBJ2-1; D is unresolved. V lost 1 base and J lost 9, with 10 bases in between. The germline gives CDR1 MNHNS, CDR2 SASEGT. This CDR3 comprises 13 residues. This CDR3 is CASSEGYLLEQFF. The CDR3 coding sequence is TGTGCCAGCAGTGAAGGGTATCTACTTGAGCAGTTCTTC.

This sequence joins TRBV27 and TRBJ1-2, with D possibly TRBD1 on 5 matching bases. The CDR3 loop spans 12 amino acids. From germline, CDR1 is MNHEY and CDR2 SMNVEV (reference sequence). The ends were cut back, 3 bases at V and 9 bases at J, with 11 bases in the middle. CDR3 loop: CASSLGGRSYTF. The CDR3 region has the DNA TGTGCCAGCAGTTTGGGGGGTAGGAGCTACACCTTC.

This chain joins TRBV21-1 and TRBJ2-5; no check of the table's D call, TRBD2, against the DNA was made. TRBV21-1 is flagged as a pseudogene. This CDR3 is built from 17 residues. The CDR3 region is CASSKPGLAGRRETQYF. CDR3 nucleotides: TGTGCCAGCAGCAAACCGGGACTAGCGGGGCGACGAGAGACCCAGTACTTC.

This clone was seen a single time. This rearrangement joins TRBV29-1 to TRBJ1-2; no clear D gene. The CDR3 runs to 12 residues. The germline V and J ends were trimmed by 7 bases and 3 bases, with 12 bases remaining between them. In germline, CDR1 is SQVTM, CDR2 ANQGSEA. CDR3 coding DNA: TGCAGCGCGCGCCGGGATGACTATGGCTACACCTTC. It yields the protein CSARRDDYGYTF.

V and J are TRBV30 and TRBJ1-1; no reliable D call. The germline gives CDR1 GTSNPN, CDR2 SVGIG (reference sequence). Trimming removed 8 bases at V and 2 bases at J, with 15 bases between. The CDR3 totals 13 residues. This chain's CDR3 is CAILRQINTEAFF. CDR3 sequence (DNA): TGTGCCATATTGAGGCAGATTAACACTGAAGCTTTCTTT.

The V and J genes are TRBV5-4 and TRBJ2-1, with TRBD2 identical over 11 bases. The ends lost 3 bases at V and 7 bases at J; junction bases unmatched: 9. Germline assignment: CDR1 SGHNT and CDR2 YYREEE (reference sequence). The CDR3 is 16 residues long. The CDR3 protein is CASSWGSGRAVNEQFF. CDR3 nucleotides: TGTGCCAGCAGCTGGGGTAGCGGGAGGGCCGTAAATGAGCAGTTCTTC.

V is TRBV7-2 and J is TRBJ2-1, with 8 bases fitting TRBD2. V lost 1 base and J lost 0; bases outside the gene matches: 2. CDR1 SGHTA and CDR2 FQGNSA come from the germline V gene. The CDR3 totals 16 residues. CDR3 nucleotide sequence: TGTGCCAGCAGCTTAGTAGCGGGACCCTCCTACAATGAGCAGTTCTTC. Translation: CASSLVAGPSYNEQFF.

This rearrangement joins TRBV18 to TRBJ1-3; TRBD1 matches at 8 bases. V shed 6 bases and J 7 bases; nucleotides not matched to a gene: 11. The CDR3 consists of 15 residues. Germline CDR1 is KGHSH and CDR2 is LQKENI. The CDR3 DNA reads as TGTGCCAGCTCTCAAGGGACAGGTTCTGCGAACACCATATATTTT. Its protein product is CASSQGTGSANTIYF.

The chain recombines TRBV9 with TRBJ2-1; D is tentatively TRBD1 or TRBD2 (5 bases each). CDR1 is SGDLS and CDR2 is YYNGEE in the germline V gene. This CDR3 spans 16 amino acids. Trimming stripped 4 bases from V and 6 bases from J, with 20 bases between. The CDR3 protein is CASSSSKSGRTNEQFF. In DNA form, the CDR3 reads TGTGCCAGCAGCTCTAGTAAGTCGGGGCGGACCAATGAGCAGTTCTTC.

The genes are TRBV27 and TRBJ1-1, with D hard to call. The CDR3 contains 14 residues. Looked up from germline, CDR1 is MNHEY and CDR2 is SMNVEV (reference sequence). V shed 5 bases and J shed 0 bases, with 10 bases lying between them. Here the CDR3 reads CASSPTRMNTEAFF. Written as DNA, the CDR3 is TGTGCCAGCAGTCCGACACGGATGAACACTGAAGCTTTCTTT.

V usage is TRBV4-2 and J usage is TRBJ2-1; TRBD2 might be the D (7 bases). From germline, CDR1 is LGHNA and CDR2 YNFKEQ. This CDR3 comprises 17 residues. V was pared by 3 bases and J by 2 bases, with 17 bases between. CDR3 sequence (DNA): TGTGCCAGCAGCCAGGGAGGGGGTCGGTTCGCCTACAATGAGCAGTTCTTC. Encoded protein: CASSQGGGRFAYNEQFF.

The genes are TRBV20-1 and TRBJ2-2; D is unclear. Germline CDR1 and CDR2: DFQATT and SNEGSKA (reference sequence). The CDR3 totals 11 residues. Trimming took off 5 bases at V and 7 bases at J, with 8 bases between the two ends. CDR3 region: CSAGVFGELFF. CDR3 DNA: TGCAGTGCTGGGGTCTTCGGGGAGCTGTTTTTT.

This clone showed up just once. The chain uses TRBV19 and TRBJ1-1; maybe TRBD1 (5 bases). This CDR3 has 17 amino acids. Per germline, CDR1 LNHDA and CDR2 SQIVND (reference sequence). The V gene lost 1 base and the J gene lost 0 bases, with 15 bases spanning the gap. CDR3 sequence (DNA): TGTGCCAGTAGTATAGGAGGGGTACAAGGAGTGAACACTGAAGCTTTCTTT. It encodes CASSIGGVQGVNTEAFF.

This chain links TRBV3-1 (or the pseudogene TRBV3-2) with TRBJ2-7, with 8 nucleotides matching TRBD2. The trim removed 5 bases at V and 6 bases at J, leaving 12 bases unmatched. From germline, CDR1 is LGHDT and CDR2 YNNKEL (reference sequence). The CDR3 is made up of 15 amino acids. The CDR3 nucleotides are TGTGCCAGCAGCGACGGAGCGGGAGTTAGGGGCGAGCAGTACTTC. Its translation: CASSDGAGVRGEQYF.

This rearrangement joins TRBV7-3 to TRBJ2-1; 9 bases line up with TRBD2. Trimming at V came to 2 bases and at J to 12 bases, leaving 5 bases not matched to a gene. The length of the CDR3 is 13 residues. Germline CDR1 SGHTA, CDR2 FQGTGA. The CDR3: CASSLGPTSGQFF. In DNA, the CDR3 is TGTGCCAGCAGCTTAGGCCCGACTAGCGGGCAGTTCTTC.

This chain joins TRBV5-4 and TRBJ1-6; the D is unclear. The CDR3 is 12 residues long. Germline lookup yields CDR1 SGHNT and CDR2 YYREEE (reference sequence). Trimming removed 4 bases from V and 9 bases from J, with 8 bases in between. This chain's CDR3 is CASSLEGSPLHF. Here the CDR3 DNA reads TGTGCCAGCAGCCTCGAGGGTTCACCCCTCCACTTT.

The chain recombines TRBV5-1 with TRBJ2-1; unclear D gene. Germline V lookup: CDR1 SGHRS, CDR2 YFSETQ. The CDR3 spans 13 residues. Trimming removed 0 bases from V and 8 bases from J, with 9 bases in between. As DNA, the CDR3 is TGCGCCAGCAGCTTGGGCTCGGTGGATGAGCAGTTCTTC. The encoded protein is CASSLGSVDEQFF.

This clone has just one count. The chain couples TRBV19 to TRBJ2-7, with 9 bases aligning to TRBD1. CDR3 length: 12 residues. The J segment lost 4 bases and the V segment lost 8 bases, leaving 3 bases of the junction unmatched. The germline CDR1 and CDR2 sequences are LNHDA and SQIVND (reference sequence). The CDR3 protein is CASSDRGYEQYF. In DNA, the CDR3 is TGTGCCAGTTCGGACAGGGGTTACGAGCAGTACTTC.